These 5 T cell receptor beta chains were sequenced from one sample in a study of blood T cell repertoires in COVID-19. The assay was immunoSEQ multiplex PCR, and TCRdb's table has in-frame clones only and misses some. This repertoire shows about 48,000 clones, 90% found once; its top ten account for less than 6.5%. The specimen was peripheral blood. The receptors here all came from a man aged 70 or older with acute or convalescent COVID-19.

The chain combines TRBV19 with TRBJ1-1; 8 bases line up with TRBD1. The CDR3 sequence is 13 residues long. Losses at the gene ends were 3 bases for V and 6 bases for J; bases not matched to a gene: 3. The germline gives CDR1 LNHDA, CDR2 SQIVND (reference sequence). The chain's CDR3 is CASSIDRGSEAFF. The CDR3 bases are TGTGCCAGTAGTATTGACAGGGGCTCTGAAGCTTTCTTT. Drawing the rest from reference TRBV19 and TRBJ1-1, the complete variable domain is DGGITQSPKYLFRKEGQNVTLSCEQNLNHDAMYWYRQDPGQGLRLIYYSQIVNDFQKGDIAEGYSVSREKKESFPLTVTSAQKNPTAFYLCASSIDRGSEAFFGQGTRLTVV.

V gene TRBV9 combines with J gene TRBJ2-2; TRBD1 matches 7 bases. Germline CDR1 is SGDLS and CDR2 is YYNGEE. V lost 2 bases, J lost 0 bases, and 13 bases stayed unmatched. This CDR3 is built from 19 residues. CDR3 bases: TGTGCCAGCAGCGTCCGGGACAGACTTGCATTATCGAACACCGGGGAGCTGTTTTTT. This encodes CASSVRDRLALSNTGELFF. Using reference TRBV9 and TRBJ2-2 for the parts outside the CDR3, the full variable domain is DSGVTQTPKHLITATGQRVTLRCSPRSGDLSVYWYQQSLDQGLQFLIQYYNGEERAKGNILERFSAQQFPDLHSELNLSSLELGDSALYFCASSVRDRLALSNTGELFFGEGSRLTVL.

V usage is TRBV19 and J usage is TRBJ1-2, with a weak D call TRBD1 (6 bases). The CDR3 has 13 amino acids. Germline V lookup: CDR1 LNHDA, CDR2 SQIVND (reference sequence). V lost 5 bases to trimming and J lost 6 bases, with 13 bases between them. CDR3 loop: CASSYRAGDGYTF. The CDR3 DNA reads TGTGCCAGTAGTTACAGGGCGGGAGATGGCTACACCTTC.

This chain joins TRBV4-1 and TRBJ1-2, with TRBD1 matching over 10 bases. After removal of 0 bases from V and 5 bases from J, the junction contained 6 bases not matched to a gene. CDR1 and CDR2 (germline): MGHRA, YSYEKL. CDR3 length: 16 amino acids. CDR3 in amino acids: CASSQEGQGRTYGYTF. The DNA for the CDR3 is TGCGCCAGCAGCCAAGAGGGACAGGGGCGGACTTATGGCTACACCTTC.

This chain connects TRBV11-2 to TRBJ2-7; D not resolved. The germline CDR1 and CDR2 sequences are SGHAT and FQNNGV. This CDR3 comprises 16 residues. V was pared by 4 bases and J by 0 bases, with 16 bases between. CDR3 sequence (DNA): TGTGCCAGCAGCTCAGTTGGAGCGTTAAGCTCCTACGAGCAGTACTTC. Its translation: CASSSVGALSSYEQYF.